This T cell receptor beta chain derives from a study of T cell clonotyping in hematopoietic cell transplantation (dated by TCRdb to the early 2020s). For the study in its entirety: A total of some 130 blood samples were collected in the study from about 40 consecutive transplant recipients and their related donors. Patient recruitment ran from late 2015 to January 2017, and follow-up continued until late 2020 or death. The research as a whole found: Only a small fraction of recipient repertoires overlapped donor repertoires, with over 95% appearing de novo at the given depth. The sample size was limited, and because cells were not sorted, the contributions of CD4 and CD8 repertoires could not be separated. A decrease in recipient TCR diversity was observed after transplant, and a progressive increase in pathologically expanded clonotypes was seen from day 30 to day 180. Donor and pretransplant recipient Inverse Simpson Index values predicted broader posttransplant TCR repertoire diversity.

The immunoSEQ assay, a bias-controlled multiplex PCR using V- and J-specific primers, was used to amplify TCR beta CDR3 regions from genomic DNA. In a second PCR step, the CDR3 amplicons were tagged with a proprietary barcode plus Illumina adapter sequences. An Illumina MiSeq instrument was used for sequencing of the CDR3 libraries. As for the original processing: Export and quality control were done with immunoSEQ Analyzer 3.0, while downstream analyses used R Bioconductor and Immunarch. Only productive rearrangements in the normalized downsampled data set were used to calculate repertoire metrics. Clonotypes larger than 5 templates in the normalized cohort were defined as pathologically expanded. The Inverse Simpson Index served as the measure of repertoire diversity. To capture all clonotypes, CMV-specificity analyses were performed on the non-normalized data set. TCRdb re-hosts the immuneACCESS table, in-frame sequences only. Its copies lack some clones; in the studies checked, an unresolved V gene accounts for under half of them, and the cause for the rest is not known. V and J calls and clone size are copied from that table; D and trimming were computed from the DNA. The sample table shows under 4,000 clones, and around 70% are seen once. Together, the top ten hold around 6.2% of the sample.

CDR1 is given as SGHAT and CDR2 as FQNNGV, both from the germline V gene. From V the trimming removes 1 base and from J it removes 7 bases, while the gene matches leave 3 bases of the junction unaccounted for. The CDR3 runs 14 residues from the cysteine to the phenylalanine. Only CDR3 DNA is held: 42 bases, read in frame from base 1. As for this clone: What this receptor recognizes is not known. Nothing much larger sits one base from this clone, and base qualities are not available.

The meaning of the sample's time point label: 30 days after allo-HCT. Blood from recipients was drawn roughly 28 days before transplant, then again at days 30, 100 and 180 after transplant. Using Nuclei Lysis Solution, genomic DNA was extracted from unfractionated peripheral blood mononuclear cells that were either fresh or cryopreserved. The sequence joins TRBV11-2 to TRBJ1-5, with 8 middle bases fitting TRBD1. Specimen: peripheral blood mononuclear cells, collected 30 days after allogeneic stem cell transplant. The TCR was taken from a male patient between 35 and 55 years old who had an allogeneic stem cell transplant from an unrelated donor, so the T cells may come from the graft donor. Some clones in this sample may be carry-over from other donors' samples. For the CDR3, the sequence is CASSLGQGRQPQHF. DNA sequence: TGTGCCAGCAGCTTAGGACAGGGGAGGCAGCCCCAGCATTTT.